These T cell receptor beta chains were read from a single sample in a study of post-analysis software for immune sequencing data. Each CDR3 protein gets one entry after TCRdb re-called the PCR reads with MiXCR. The data show about 540,000 distinct CDR3 sequences, roughly 34% seen once. The material sequenced was blood. The receptor source for this set is a girl aged 2-17 years with multiple sclerosis. Both conserved end residues are part of each CDR3. A D gene is named only where the DNA matches it firmly. The size field is filled for only some rows; it gives once, few, many or a size class.

clone_size d_call j_call v_call cdr3_aa cdr3_nt
- - TRBJ1-1 TRBV12-3/TRBV12-4 CASSKQTAHTEAFF TGTGCCAGCAGTAAGCAGACAGCGCACACTGAAGCTTTCTTT
- - TRBJ1-4 TRBV18 CASSPKGDPNEKLFF TGTGCCAGCTCACCTAAAGGGGACCCTAATGAAAAACTGTTTTTT
- - TRBJ1-1 TRBV6-5 CASKGDSEAFF TGTGCCAGCAAAGGGGATAGTGAAGCTTTCTTT
- - TRBJ2-2 TRBV10-3 CAIKIDPGELFF TGTGCCATCAAAATAGACCCCGGGGAGCTGTTTTTT
- - TRBJ2-3 TRBV4-1 CASSRVQGDTQYF TGCGCCAGCAGCCGCGTCCAGGGAGATACGCAGTATTTT
few TRBD1 TRBJ1-2 TRBV20-1 CSAREDRGFGYTF TGCAGTGCTAGAGAAGACAGGGGGTTCGGCTACACCTTC
- - TRBJ2-7 TRBV5-1 CASSLAEGGTAYEQYF TGCGCCAGCAGCTTGGCCGAGGGGGGGACCGCCTACGAGCAGTACTTC
- - TRBJ2-5 TRBV11-1 CASSLGRRISSQETQYF TGTGCCAGCAGCTTAGGACGTAGAATCTCCTCCCAGGAGACCCAGTACTTC
few - TRBJ2-3 TRBV11-2 CASSLTGKFTDTQYF TGTGCCAGCAGCCTGACTGGAAAATTCACAGATACGCAGTATTTT
- - TRBJ1-2 TRBV20-1 CSAGAPRVYGYTF TGCAGTGCCGGGGCCCCAAGGGTTTATGGCTACACCTTC
- - TRBJ1-5 TRBV9 CASSVGGGWGNQPQHF TGTGCCAGCAGCGTCGGGGGCGGTTGGGGCAATCAGCCCCAGCATTTT
once - TRBJ2-1 TRBV2 CASSESQTQQFF TGTGCCAGCAGTGAGTCCCAAACTCAGCAGTTCTTC
- TRBD2 TRBJ2-7 TRBV5-1 CASSLGAAGVTYEQYF TGCGCCAGCAGCTTGGGGGCAGCGGGGGTTACCTACGAGCAGTACTTC
few - TRBJ2-1 TRBV5-1 CASSRGGASREEQFF TGCGCCAGCAGCCGAGGGGGCGCATCCCGGGAGGAGCAGTTCTTC
few TRBD1 TRBJ1-2 TRBV6-6 CASSGTADNYGYTF TGTGCCAGCTCCGGGACAGCTGATAACTATGGCTACACCTTC
few - TRBJ1-1 TRBV4-2 CASSQEQARVNTEAFF TGTGCCAGCAGCCAAGAGCAGGCAAGGGTGAACACTGAAGCTTTCTTT
few - TRBJ1-2 TRBV5-1 CASSLVGTDYGYTF TGCGCCAGCAGCTTGGTCGGGACGGATTATGGCTACACCTTC
- - TRBJ2-4 TRBV14 CASSQADIQYF TGTGCCAGCAGCCAAGCGGACATTCAGTACTTC
many - TRBJ2-3 TRBV12-3/TRBV12-4 CASSLQQLVDTQYF TGTGCCAGCAGTTTACAACAACTGGTAGATACGCAGTATTTT
- - TRBJ2-7 TRBV20-1 CSARDLGGNYEQYF TGCAGTGCTAGAGATCTCGGCGGGAACTACGAGCAGTACTTC
- TRBD2 TRBJ2-5 TRBV9 CASSVGGDYVQETQYF TGTGCCAGCAGCGTAGGGGGGGACTACGTTCAAGAGACCCAGTACTTC
few - TRBJ2-5 TRBV12-3/TRBV12-4 CASSFLGGLPHQETQYF TGTGCCAGCAGTTTCTTAGGGGGGCTCCCCCACCAAGAGACCCAGTACTTC
- - TRBJ2-1 TRBV7-8 CASRLGQNEQFF TGTGCCAGCCGCTTAGGGCAAAATGAGCAGTTCTTC
- TRBD1 TRBJ1-6 TRBV20-1 CSALDRGKSPLHF TGCAGTGCACTCGACAGGGGGAAGTCCCCCCTCCACTTT
- - TRBJ2-3 TRBV9 CASSVARADTQYF TGTGCCAGCAGCGTAGCTCGGGCAGATACGCAGTATTTT
- - TRBJ2-5 TRBV24-1 CATSEWETQYF TGTGCCACCAGTGAATGGGAGACCCAGTACTTC
few - TRBJ2-6 TRBV3-1 CASSQEVAINSGANVLTF TGTGCCAGCAGCCAGGAGGTTGCGATTAACTCTGGGGCCAACGTCCTGACTTTC
few - TRBJ1-4 TRBV27 CASSFLGGASNEKLFF TGTGCCAGCAGTTTCCTGGGGGGGGCGAGTAATGAAAAACTGTTTTTT
once - TRBJ2-1 TRBV5-1 CASSSGPAGPEQFF TGCGCCAGCAGCTCAGGACCAGCGGGCCCTGAGCAGTTCTTC
few TRBD1 TRBJ1-1 TRBV6-5 CASRTTGLLNTEAFF TGTGCCAGCAGGACGACAGGGCTATTGAACACTGAAGCTTTCTTT
- TRBD1 TRBJ2-7 TRBV20-1 CSARDLWDRANYEQYF TGCAGTGCTAGAGATCTGTGGGACAGAGCTAACTACGAGCAGTACTTC
- TRBD2 TRBJ2-5 TRBV15 CATKLAGSTYNEQYF TGTGCCACGAAACTAGCGGGATCAACCTACAATGAGCAGTACTTC
- TRBD1 TRBJ1-1 TRBV10-2 CAIRQGEGTEAFF TGCGCCATCAGACAGGGGGAAGGTACTGAAGCTTTCTTT
- - TRBJ2-3 TRBV6-7 CASSYSGGLRTDTQYF TGTGCCAGCAGTTACTCTGGGGGGCTTCGAACAGATACGCAGTATTTT
- TRBD1 TRBJ1-1 TRBV25-1 CASRGTGVYTEACF TGTGCCAGCAGAGGGACAGGGGTTTACACTGAAGCTTGCTTT
few - TRBJ1-2 TRBV12-3/TRBV12-4 CASMSEVSYGYTF TGTGCCAGCATGAGTGAGGTTAGCTATGGCTACACCTTC
few - TRBJ2-1 TRBV20-1 CSASPRSSYNEQFF TGCAGTGCTAGTCCCAGGTCCTCCTACAATGAGCAGTTCTTC
- TRBD2 TRBJ2-3 TRBV12-3/TRBV12-4 CASSRLAESTDTQYF TGTGCCAGCAGTAGACTAGCGGAGAGCACAGATACGCAGTATTTT
few TRBD2 TRBJ2-3 TRBV20-1 CSAQPLAGGFVDTQYF TGCAGTGCGCAACCTTTAGCGGGGGGGTTTGTAGATACGCAGTATTTT
- TRBD2 TRBJ2-5 TRBV5-1 CASSFLAGGTRETQYF TGCGCCAGCAGCTTCTTGGCGGGGGGGACCCGTGAGACCCAGTACTTC
- - TRBJ2-7 TRBV7-2 CASSSDPSYEQYF TGTGCCAGCAGCTCGGACCCGTCCTACGAGCAGTACTTC
- TRBD1 TRBJ2-3 TRBV12-3/TRBV12-4 CASSLGQGGRTDAQYF TGTGCCAGCAGTTTGGGACAGGGGGGAAGGACAGATGCGCAGTATTTT
- - TRBJ2-5 TRBV25-1 CASSERVSETQYF TGTGCCAGCAGTGAGAGGGTGAGCGAGACCCAGTACTTC
- - TRBJ2-7 TRBV7-9 CASSWDGSTGEQYF TGTGCCAGCAGCTGGGACGGGTCGACGGGCGAGCAGTACTTC
- - TRBJ2-5 TRBV3-1 CASSQTPRASKKKTQYF TGTGCCAGCAGCCAAACACCAAGGGCGTCGAAGAAAAAGACCCAGTACTTC
- - TRBJ2-7 TRBV10-3 CAISDHRHSPLREQYF TGTGCCATCAGTGACCACCGACATTCTCCACTACGCGAGCAGTACTTC
few - TRBJ2-7 TRBV7-9 CASSLGRGSYEQYF TGTGCCAGCAGCTTAGGACGGGGATCCTACGAGCAGTACTTC
- TRBD1 TRBJ1-4 TRBV15 CATSIGTANEKLFF TGTGCCACCAGCATCGGGACAGCTAATGAAAAACTGTTTTTT
few - TRBJ2-1 TRBV20-1 CSAPTVGNEQFF TGCAGTGCCCCAACGGTCGGCAATGAGCAGTTCTTC
few - TRBJ2-3 TRBV5-1 CASSLDGFTQYF TGCGCCAGCAGCTTGGATGGGTTTACGCAGTATTTT
- - TRBJ1-2 TRBV15 CATSRADGEGYTF TGTGCCACCAGCAGAGCGGACGGGGAAGGCTACACCTTC
many TRBD2 TRBJ2-5 TRBV20-1 CSARVARTSAYQETQYF TGCAGTGCTAGAGTCGCCCGGACTAGCGCATACCAAGAGACCCAGTACTTC
few - TRBJ2-1 TRBV11-2 CASSFLFPAVYEQFF TGTGCCAGCAGCTTTTTATTCCCAGCTGTATATGAGCAGTTCTTC
- - TRBJ1-5 TRBV7-2 CASSLGSAVKPQHF TGTGCCAGCAGCTTAGGTTCGGCGGTCAAGCCCCAGCATTTT
- TRBD2 TRBJ2-5 TRBV5-4 CASSLTAGVQETQYF TGTGCCAGCAGCTTGACGGCGGGGGTCCAAGAGACCCAGTACTTC
- TRBD1 TRBJ2-7 TRBV5-5 CASTRRDRDYEQYF TGTGCCAGCACCCGGAGGGACAGGGACTACGAGCAGTACTTC